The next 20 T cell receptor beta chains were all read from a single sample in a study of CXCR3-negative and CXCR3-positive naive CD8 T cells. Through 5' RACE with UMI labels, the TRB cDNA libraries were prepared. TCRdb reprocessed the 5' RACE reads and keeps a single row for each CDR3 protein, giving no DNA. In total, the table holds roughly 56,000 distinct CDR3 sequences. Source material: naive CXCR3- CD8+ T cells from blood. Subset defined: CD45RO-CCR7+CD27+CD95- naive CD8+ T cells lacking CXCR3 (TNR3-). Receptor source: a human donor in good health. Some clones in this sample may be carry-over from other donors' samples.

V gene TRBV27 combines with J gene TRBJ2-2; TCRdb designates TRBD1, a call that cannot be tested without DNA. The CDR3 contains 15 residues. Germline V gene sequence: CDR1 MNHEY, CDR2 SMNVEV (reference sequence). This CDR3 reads CASSYQGAYTGELFF.

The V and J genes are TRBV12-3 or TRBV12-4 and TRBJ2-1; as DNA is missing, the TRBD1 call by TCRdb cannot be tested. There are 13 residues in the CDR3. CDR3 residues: CASSPQVYNEQFF.

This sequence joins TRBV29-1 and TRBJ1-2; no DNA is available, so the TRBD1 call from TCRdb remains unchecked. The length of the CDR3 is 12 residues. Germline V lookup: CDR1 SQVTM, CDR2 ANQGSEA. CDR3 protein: CSVPETAYGYTF.

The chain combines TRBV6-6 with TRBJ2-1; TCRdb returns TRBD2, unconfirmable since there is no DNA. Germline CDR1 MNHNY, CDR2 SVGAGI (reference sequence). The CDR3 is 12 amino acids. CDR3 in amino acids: CASTNRGFEQFF.

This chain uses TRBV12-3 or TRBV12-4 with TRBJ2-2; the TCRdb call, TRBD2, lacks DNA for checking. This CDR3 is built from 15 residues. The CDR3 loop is CASSLSGGAVRELFF.

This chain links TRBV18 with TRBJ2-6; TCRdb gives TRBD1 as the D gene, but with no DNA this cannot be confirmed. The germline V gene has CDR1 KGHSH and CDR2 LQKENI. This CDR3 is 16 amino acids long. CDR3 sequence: CASSLNPPSGANVLTF.

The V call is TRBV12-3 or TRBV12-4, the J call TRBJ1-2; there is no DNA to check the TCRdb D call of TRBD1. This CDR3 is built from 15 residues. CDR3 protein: CASSLAPTGRNGYTF.

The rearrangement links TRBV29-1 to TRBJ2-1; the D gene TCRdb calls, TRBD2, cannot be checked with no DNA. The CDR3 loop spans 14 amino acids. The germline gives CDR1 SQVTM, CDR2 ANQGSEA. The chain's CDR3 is CSVGVAGDGNEQFF.

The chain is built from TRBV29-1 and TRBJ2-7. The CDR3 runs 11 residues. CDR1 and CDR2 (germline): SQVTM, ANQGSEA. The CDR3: CSVRSSYEQYF.

CDR3: CASSMTSGNSYEQYF. V usage is TRBV7-9 and J usage is TRBJ2-7; with no DNA, the TCRdb D assignment of TRBD2 cannot be verified. The germline CDR1 and CDR2 sequences are SEHNR and FQNEAQ (reference sequence). The CDR3 is 15 amino acids.

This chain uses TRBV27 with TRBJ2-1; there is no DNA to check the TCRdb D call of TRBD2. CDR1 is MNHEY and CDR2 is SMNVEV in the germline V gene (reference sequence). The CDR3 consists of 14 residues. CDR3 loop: CASSFSGTNNEQFF.

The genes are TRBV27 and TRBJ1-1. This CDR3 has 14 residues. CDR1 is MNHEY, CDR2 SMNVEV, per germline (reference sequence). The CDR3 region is CASRAGLRDTEAFF.

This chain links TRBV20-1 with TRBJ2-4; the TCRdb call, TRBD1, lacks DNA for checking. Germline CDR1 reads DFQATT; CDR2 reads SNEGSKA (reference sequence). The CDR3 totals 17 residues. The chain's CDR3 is CSARDTPSADGANIQYF.

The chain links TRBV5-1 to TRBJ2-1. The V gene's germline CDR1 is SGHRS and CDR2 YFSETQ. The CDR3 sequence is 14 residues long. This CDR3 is CASSFGGSYNEQFF. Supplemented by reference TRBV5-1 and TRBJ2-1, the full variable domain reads KAGVTQTPRYLIKTRGQQVTLSCSPISGHRSVSWYQQTPGQGLQFLFEYFSETQRNKGNFPGRFSGRQFSNSRSEMNVSTLELGDSALYLCASSFGGSYNEQFFGPGTRLTVL.

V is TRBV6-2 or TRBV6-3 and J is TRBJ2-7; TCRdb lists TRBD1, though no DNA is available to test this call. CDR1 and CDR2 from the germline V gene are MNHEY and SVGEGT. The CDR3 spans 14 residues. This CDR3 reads CASSYLRGHHEQYF.

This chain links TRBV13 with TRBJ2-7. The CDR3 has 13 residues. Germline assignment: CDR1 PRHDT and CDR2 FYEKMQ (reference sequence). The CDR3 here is CASSLGPTSEQYF.

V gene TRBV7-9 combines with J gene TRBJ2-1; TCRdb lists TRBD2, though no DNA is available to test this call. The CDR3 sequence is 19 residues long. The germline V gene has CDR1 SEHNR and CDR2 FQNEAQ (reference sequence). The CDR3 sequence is CASSRLAGEDRSSYNEQFF.

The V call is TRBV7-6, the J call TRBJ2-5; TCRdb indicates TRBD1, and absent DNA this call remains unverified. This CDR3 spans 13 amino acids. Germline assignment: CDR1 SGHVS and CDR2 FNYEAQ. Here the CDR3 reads CASSADTQETQYF.

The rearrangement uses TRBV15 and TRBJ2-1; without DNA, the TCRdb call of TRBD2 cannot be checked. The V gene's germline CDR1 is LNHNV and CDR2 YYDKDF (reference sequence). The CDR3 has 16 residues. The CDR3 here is CATSGKGLAVYNEQFF.

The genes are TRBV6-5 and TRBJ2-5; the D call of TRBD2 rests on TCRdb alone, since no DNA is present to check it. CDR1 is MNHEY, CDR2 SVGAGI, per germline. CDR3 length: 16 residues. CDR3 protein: CASSPGGPWGQETQYF.